The 2 T cell receptor beta chains below all came from one sample that was sequenced in a study of blood T cell repertoires in COVID-19. The repertoire was sequenced with immunoSEQ multiplex PCR; TCRdb's copy has only in-frame clones and lacks some. The sample holds roughly 100,000 clones, just under 85% seen once. Sequenced sample: peripheral blood. The receptors come from a man aged 35-49 years with active or convalescent COVID-19.

V is TRBV15 and J is TRBJ2-7; weak D call: TRBD1 (5 bases). Germline CDR1 LNHNV, CDR2 YYDKDF (reference sequence). The V gene lost 3 bases and the J gene lost 1 base, with 7 bases spanning the gap. The CDR3 is 13 residues long. The CDR3: CATSRGLSYEQYF. The DNA for the CDR3 is TGTGCCACCAGCAGGGGGCTGTCCTACGAGCAGTACTTC.

The rearrangement links TRBV5-5 to TRBJ1-2; 7 bases line up with TRBD1. V lost 6 bases and J lost 0; bases outside the gene matches: 8. Germline V gene sequence: CDR1 SGHKS, CDR2 YYEKEE (reference sequence). The CDR3 is made up of 15 amino acids. CDR3 amino acids: CASIPAGQSNYGYTF. CDR3 DNA sequence: TGTGCCAGCATTCCGGCGGGACAGTCTAACTATGGCTACACCTTC.